The 2 T cell receptor beta chains below were found in one sample sequenced in a study of blood T cells in healthy people across ages. Combining a sample-barcoded 5' primer with a J-beta primer mix, a second PCR ran for roughly 7 to 12 cycles. TCRdb re-analysed the 5' RACE reads in MiXCR, keeping a single row per CDR3 protein. The sample holds roughly 700,000 distinct CDR3 sequences, over 45% seen once. Material for sequencing was blood. The receptors stem from a woman aged 55 to 70 in good health.

The CDR3 protein is CASSLEAGFGQYF. In nucleotides, the CDR3 is TGTGCCAGCAGCTTAGAAGCGGGGTTTGGGCAGTACTTC. The V call is TRBV11-2, the J call TRBJ2-7; 7 nucleotides align to TRBD2. J gave up 9 bases and V 0 bases, and 5 bases lay outside the gene matches. The germline gives CDR1 SGHAT, CDR2 FQNNGV. The CDR3 is made up of 13 amino acids.

The sample holds a few counts of this clonotype. J is TRBJ2-1 and V is TRBV7-2; 14 positions match TRBD2. Per germline, CDR1 SGHTA and CDR2 FQGNSA. The CDR3 is made up of 15 amino acids. J was trimmed by 7 bases and V by 4 bases; bases with no gene match: 3. CDR3 sequence: CASSWGLAGDNEQFF. CDR3 DNA sequence: TGTGCCAGCAGCTGGGGACTAGCGGGAGATAATGAGCAGTTCTTC.